The 9 T cell receptor beta chains below all came from one sample that was sequenced in a study of human T cells and chemical hapten exposure. Via MiXCR, TCRdb re-called the RACE reads, giving one row per CDR3 protein. The sample lists 75,000 to 100,000 distinct CDR3 sequences; under 12% were seen once. Described time point: patch test 1, 2 weeks after DPC sensitization. The treatment was: therapeutic diphenylcyclopropenone sensitization with weekly scalp DPC. The specimen comprised whole blood, sampled in connection with sensitization to the hapten diphenylcyclopropenone (DPC). These receptors all come from a man aged 40-50 years with alopecia areata. Some clones in this sample may be carry-over from other donors' samples.

In its sample, this clonotype was seen a few times. The CDR3 reads CASSQAGRGNNEAFF. The CDR3 nucleotides are TGTGCCAGCAGCCAAGCCGGCAGGGGGAATAATGAAGCTTTCTTT. The gene calls are TRBV3-1 and TRBJ1-1; 7 bases are a match to TRBD1. Germline CDR1 and CDR2: LGHDT and YNNKEL (reference sequence). This CDR3 is 15 amino acids long. V was pared by 1 base and J by 7 bases, with 9 bases of the junction left unmatched.

This clonotype was detected only a few times. V and J are TRBV21-1 and TRBJ2-1; the table's D call, TRBD1, was not checked against the DNA. TRBV21-1 is noted as a pseudogene. The CDR3 spans 14 residues. CDR3 region: CASSKGEGDNEQFF. CDR3 coding DNA: TGTGCCAGCAGCAAAGGCGAAGGGGACAATGAGCAGTTCTTC.

This CDR3 reads CASSQDPGRTSYEQYF. In DNA form, the CDR3 reads TGTGCCAGCAGCCAAGATCCCGGCCGGACATCTTACGAGCAGTACTTC. This chain joins TRBV14 and TRBJ2-7; the D gene is possibly TRBD1 (5 bases). Germline loops: CDR1 SGHDN, CDR2 FVKESK. Between the trimmed V and J ends, which lost 0 bases and 4 bases, there was a span of 16 bases. CDR3 length: 16 residues.

This clonotype was counted ten times or more. The chain uses TRBV21-1 and TRBJ2-7. TRBV21-1 is described as a pseudogene. The CDR3 runs to 14 residues. CDR3 amino acids: CASSETVISYEQYF. DNA for the CDR3: TGTGCCAGCAGCGAAACAGTTATATCCTACGAGCAGTACTTC.

The V gene is TRBV5-4, the J gene TRBJ2-3, with 7 bases matching TRBD2. CDR1 is SGHNT, CDR2 YYREEE, per germline (reference sequence). J gave up 2 bases and V 6 bases, and 6 bases lay outside the gene matches. CDR3 size: 14 residues. For the CDR3, the DNA is TGTGCCAGCAACAAACTAGCGAACACAGATACGCAGTATTTT. Its protein product is CASNKLANTDTQYF.

The J gene is TRBJ1-2, the V gene TRBV12-3 or TRBV12-4, with 10 bases aligning to TRBD1. CDR3 length equals 13 residues. Trimming took 2 bases from V and 7 from J; bases not matched to a gene: 1. CDR3 residues: CASSLRDRGGYTF. CDR3 bases: TGTGCCAGCAGTTTAAGGGACAGGGGTGGCTACACCTTC.

The rearrangement links TRBV15 to TRBJ2-4; D not certain. Trimming removed 1 base from V and 5 bases from J, with 6 bases in between. The CDR3 length is 13 residues. CDR1 LNHNV and CDR2 YYDKDF come from the germline V gene (reference sequence). The chain's CDR3 is CATSRGSENIQYF. The CDR3 nucleotides read TGTGCCACCAGCAGAGGATCGGAAAACATTCAGTACTTC.

The chain couples TRBV6-2 or TRBV6-3 to TRBJ1-5; no definite D call. The CDR3 sequence is 12 residues long. Looked up from germline, CDR1 is MNHEY and CDR2 is SVGEGT. V was cut by 7 bases and J by 4 bases, with 8 bases left in between. The chain's CDR3 is CASNTRNQPQHF. In DNA form, the CDR3 reads TGTGCCAGCAATACCAGAAATCAGCCCCAGCATTTT.

V and J are TRBV10-3 and TRBJ2-1; 10 bases agree with TRBD2. Looked up from germline, CDR1 is ENHRY and CDR2 is SYGVKD. V was pared by 9 bases and J by 4 bases, with 12 bases of the junction left unmatched. This CDR3 is built from 16 residues. The CDR3 bases are TGTGCCATAGGGGGTCAGCTAGCGGGAGATTACAATGAGCAGTTCTTC. Amino acids: CAIGGQLAGDYNEQFF.